This T cell receptor beta chain was identified in a study of cytomegalovirus exposure and HLA in healthy donors. With regard to this clone: Its antigen is unknown.

This PCR relied on a set of 60 Vbeta primers and 13 Jbeta primers. Data came from immunoSEQ multiplex PCR; TCRdb stores just in-frame clones and leaves some out. The repertoire includes over 130,000 clones, approximately 82% of them detected once, and roughly 1.4% sits in the top ten. V shed 6 bases and J 1 base; nucleotides not matched to a gene: 11. There are 16 residues in the CDR3. From germline, CDR1 is SGHKS and CDR2 YYEKEE (reference sequence). Points from the study as a whole: Presence/absence comparisons presumed near-even sequencing depth among donors.

The chain has TRBV5-5 and TRBJ2-7, with TRBD1 identical over 9 bases. The sample taken for sequencing was PBMCs. The TCR comes from a man aged 30 to 45 in good health and CMV-seropositive. The CDR3 nucleotides read TGTGCCAGCACCCCACGGCGGGACAGGGTTTCCTACGAGCAGTACTTC. It codes for CASTPRRDRVSYEQYF.